The clone carrying this T cell receptor beta chain showed up many times. TCRdb processed the reads anew with MiXCR; each CDR3 protein has one entry. The sample records 150,000 to 200,000 distinct CDR3 sequences, nearly 9.5% being singletons. CDR1 MDHEN and CDR2 SYDVKM come from the germline V gene. The CDR3 is made up of 16 amino acids. Losses at the gene ends were 7 bases for V and 2 bases for J; bases not matched to a gene: 11. This specimen belongs to a study of T cell repertoires in cytomegalovirus infection. This receptor was taken from a human donor in good health (CMV status not recorded). Some clones in this sample may be carry-over from other donors' samples. Input material: PBMCs. V is TRBV28 and J is TRBJ2-5, with 9 bases matching TRBD2. The CDR3 DNA sequence: TGTGCCAGCATGCCGAGGGTAGCGGGGGATCAAGAGACCCAGTACTTC. Residues: CASMPRVAGDQETQYF.